The 9 T cell receptor beta chains in this list originate from one sample, sequenced in a study of T cell responses to AZD1222 COVID-19 vaccine. Sequencing used immunoSEQ multiplex PCR; TCRdb keeps in-frame clones, though not all of them. The sample consists of around 130,000 clones, about 91% of them appearing once. This specimen was peripheral blood, taken 28 days after the second AZD1222 dose. Every receptor here comes from an adult who received the AZD1222 COVID-19 vaccine.

This clone has just a few counts. This rearrangement joins TRBV6-5 to TRBJ1-1; TRBD1 might be the D (5 bases). V gave up 7 bases and J gave up 3 bases, with 15 bases separating them. The CDR3 is 14 amino acids. Per the germline V gene, CDR1 is MNHEY and CDR2 is SVGAGI. The DNA of the CDR3 is TGTGCCAGCACCCCAGGTGGGGGGGACACTGAAGCTTTCTTT. Translated: CASTPGGGDTEAFF.

J is TRBJ2-1 and V is TRBV5-1, with 7 bases matching TRBD1. V trimming: 4 bases; J trimming: 0 bases; junction bases outside the gene matches: 1. This CDR3 spans 14 amino acids. From germline, CDR1 is SGHRS and CDR2 YFSETQ. The DNA for the CDR3 is TGCGCCAGCAGCCGGGACAGCTCCTACAATGAGCAGTTCTTC. This sequence encodes CASSRDSSYNEQFF.

The gene calls are TRBV2 and TRBJ2-2; D remains ambiguous. The CDR3 is 14 amino acids. Deletions cut 3 bases from V and 7 bases from J, with 12 bases between. CDR1 and CDR2 (germline): SNHLY, FYNNEI. Here the CDR3 reads CASSEGRAGGELFF. The DNA of the CDR3 is TGTGCCAGCAGTGAGGGAAGGGCAGGCGGGGAGCTGTTTTTT.

The chain uses TRBV19 and TRBJ2-1; 7 positions match TRBD2. Losses at the gene ends were 3 bases for V and 6 bases for J; bases not matched to a gene: 2. Germline V CDR1 and CDR2: LNHDA, SQIVND (reference sequence). The CDR3 loop spans 13 amino acids. The chain's CDR3 is CASSMGGVNEQFF. The CDR3 nucleotides read TGTGCCAGTAGTATGGGAGGGGTCAATGAGCAGTTCTTC.

The rearrangement joins TRBV7-6 to TRBJ2-7; D gene ambiguous. Trimming took 0 bases from V and 6 from J, leaving 3 bases between them. Germline V gene lookup returns CDR1 SGHVS and CDR2 FNYEAQ. This CDR3 region has 11 residues. Here the CDR3 reads CASSLAGEQYF. The CDR3 DNA reads TGTGCCAGCAGCTTAGCGGGCGAGCAGTACTTC.

The chain couples TRBV23-1 to TRBJ1-6; TRBD1 might be the D (6 bases). Being an ORF, TRBV23-1 has a function that is uncertain. V was cut by 3 bases and J by 7 bases, with 16 bases left in between. CDR3 size: 16 residues. The DNA of the CDR3 is TGCGCCAGCAGTCATGTCGCAGGGGAGGAGAATTCACCCCTCCACTTT. This translates into CASSHVAGEENSPLHF.

The V and J genes are TRBV18 and TRBJ1-1; unclear D gene. Trimming left V 0 bases short and J 4 bases short, with 15 bases between. The germline V gene encodes CDR1 KGHSH and CDR2 LQKENI. This CDR3 spans 16 amino acids. The CDR3 reads CASSPPRAGGVTEAFF. CDR3 in DNA: TGTGCCAGCTCACCACCGCGGGCAGGTGGGGTCACTGAAGCTTTCTTT.

The rearrangement links TRBV2 to TRBJ2-1; tentative D call: TRBD2 (6 bases). Trimming removed 6 bases from V and 9 bases from J, with 9 bases in between. The germline V gene has CDR1 SNHLY and CDR2 FYNNEI. This CDR3 has 11 residues. CDR3 DNA: TGTGCCAGCAGGGCCGGGGGTGAGCAGTTCTTC. Protein sequence: CASRAGGEQFF.

The V and J genes are TRBV9 and TRBJ2-2, with TRBD1 as a possible D gene (6 bases). Trimming left V 4 bases short and J 2 bases short, with 9 bases between. This CDR3 comprises 14 residues. Looked up from germline, CDR1 is SGDLS and CDR2 is YYNGEE. The CDR3 DNA reads TGTGCCAGCAGCCAGACAGGAAACACCGGGGAGCTGTTTTTT. Its protein product is CASSQTGNTGELFF.